Each of the 30 T cell receptor beta chains below was sequenced from the same sample in a study of T-cell reconstitution after alpha-beta-depleted transplantation in children. The TCRbeta library incorporated unique molecular identifiers. TCRdb passed the PCR reads through MiXCR, listing each CDR3 protein once. The data hold under 750,000 distinct CDR3 sequences, with 23% observed a single time. The sample was PBMCs, mostly from graft donor cells, taken 360 days after TCRalphabeta/CD19-depleted stem cell transplant. The source of these receptors is a boy in the first two years of life who had a stem cell transplant for acute myeloid leukemia, so the T cells may come from the graft donor.

The sample holds many counts of this clonotype. The chain uses TRBV6-5 and TRBJ2-5, with D hard to call. CDR3 length: 12 amino acids. V lost 4 bases, J lost 7 bases, and 10 bases lay in between. CDR1 is MNHEY and CDR2 is SVGAGI in the germline V gene. CDR3 loop: CASSSARTTQYF. The CDR3 DNA sequence: TGTGCCAGCAGTTCCGCACGAACGACCCAGTACTTC.

Here the CDR3 DNA reads TGTGCCAGCAGCGGGGGAAGGGGGAGGAACACTGAAGCTTTCTTT. This sequence encodes CASSGGRGRNTEAFF. The V and J genes are TRBV7-9 and TRBJ1-1, with D perhaps TRBD1 (6 bases). V gave up 5 bases and J gave up 1 base, with 14 bases separating them. There are 15 residues in the CDR3. CDR1 and CDR2 from the germline V gene are SEHNR and FQNEAQ (reference sequence).

This clonotype was observed many times. The chain couples TRBV7-8 to TRBJ1-3; tentative D call: TRBD1 (6 bases). Trimming left V 8 bases short and J 0 bases short, with 23 bases between. Germline loops: CDR1 SGHVS, CDR2 FQNEAQ. This CDR3 has 18 residues. The CDR3 sequence: CASGLHLTGTYSGNTIYF. The CDR3 nucleotides are TGTGCCAGCGGCCTCCACTTAACAGGGACCTACTCTGGAAACACCATATATTTT.

The rearrangement links TRBV20-1 to TRBJ1-6; D is possibly TRBD1 (5 bases). The V gene's germline CDR1 is DFQATT and CDR2 SNEGSKA (reference sequence). The CDR3 loop spans 14 amino acids. V lost 5 bases and J lost 1, with 9 bases in between. CDR3 protein: CSAPGFSYNSPLHF. The CDR3 DNA sequence: TGCAGTGCTCCAGGGTTTTCCTATAATTCACCCCTCCACTTT.

The chain employs TRBV29-1 and TRBJ1-3; tentatively, D is TRBD1 (5 bases). Germline CDR1 reads SQVTM; CDR2 reads ANQGSEA. V gave up 4 bases and J gave up 4 bases, with 14 bases separating them. The CDR3 runs to 14 residues. The CDR3 sequence: CSVGGPEGGNTIYF. CDR3 nucleotides: TGCAGCGTTGGGGGCCCGGAGGGGGGAAACACCATATATTTT. Full variable domain (rest looked up from reference TRBV29-1 and TRBJ1-3): SAVISQKPSRDICQRGTSLTIQCQVDSQVTMMFWYRQQPGQSLTLIATANQGSEATYESGFVIDKFPISRPNLTFSTLTVSNMSPEDSSIYLCSVGGPEGGNTIYFGEGSWLTVV.

This clonotype has just a few counts. The rearrangement uses TRBV7-6 and TRBJ2-5, with D possibly being TRBD1 (6 bases). The CDR3 loop spans 15 amino acids. The V end lost 5 bases, the J end lost 1 base, and 14 bases lay between the germline ends. Looked up from germline, CDR1 is SGHVS and CDR2 is FNYEAQ. This CDR3 is CASSTFRDTQETQYF. The CDR3 region has the DNA TGTGCCAGCAGCACTTTCCGGGACACCCAAGAGACCCAGTACTTC.

The chain uses TRBV4-3 and TRBJ1-4, with D possibly TRBD1 on 6 matching bases. Germline V gives CDR1 LGHNA, CDR2 YSLEER. V lost 4 bases and J 6 bases, leaving 12 bases between the germline ends. CDR3 length equals 14 residues. This CDR3 reads CASSLGAGDEKLFF. The CDR3 nucleotides are TGCGCCAGCAGCCTGGGGGCGGGGGATGAAAAACTGTTTTTT.

This clonotype was seen a handful of times. The CDR3 coding sequence is TGTGCCAGCAGTTACTATCAGGGACAGGGGGGGACCTACGAGCAGTACGTC. Amino acids: CASSYYQGQGGTYEQYV. The rearrangement uses TRBV6-5 and TRBJ2-7; 11 bases are a match to TRBD1. Germline lookup yields CDR1 MNHEY and CDR2 SVGAGI. The CDR3 extends over 17 amino acids. Trimming at V came to 1 base and at J to 2 bases, leaving 7 bases not matched to a gene.

This clonotype was counted many times. The chain uses TRBV24-1 and TRBJ2-1, with TRBD1 matching 9 bases. This CDR3 contains 16 residues. V lost 4 bases to trimming and J lost 7 bases; unmatched junction nucleotides: 10. Per germline, CDR1 KGHDR and CDR2 SFDVKD. CDR3 sequence reads: CATSDSGQGRRNEQFF. CDR3 bases: TGTGCCACCAGTGACTCCGGACAGGGGAGGAGAAATGAGCAGTTCTTC.

This clonotype showed up just a few times. The J gene is TRBJ2-6, the V gene TRBV6-1; D tentatively reads TRBD1 or TRBD2 (5 bases each). The CDR3 length is 16 residues. Germline values: CDR1 MNHNS, CDR2 SASEGT. Trimming stripped 7 bases from V and 1 base from J, with 14 bases between. The CDR3 loop reads CASTGTVPSGANVLTF. The DNA for the CDR3 is TGTGCCAGCACCGGGACCGTCCCTTCTGGGGCCAACGTCCTGACTTTC.

This clonotype was found many times. The V and J genes are TRBV4-2 and TRBJ1-6; 8 bases line up with TRBD1. The CDR3 spans 17 residues. Germline lookup yields CDR1 LGHNA and CDR2 YNFKEQ. V shed 1 base and J 2 bases; nucleotides not matched to a gene: 4. The DNA for the CDR3 is TGTGCCAGCAGCCAAGCTTCACAGGGGGCCTATAATTCACCCCTCCACTTT. It specifies CASSQASQGAYNSPLHF.

This chain uses TRBV12-3 or TRBV12-4 with TRBJ2-5, with TRBD2 identical over 7 bases. The CDR3 sequence is 15 residues long. V was pared by 2 bases and J by 4 bases, with 7 bases of the junction left unmatched. CDR3 nucleotide sequence: TGTGCCAGCAGTTTAATAGGGAGGGCAAGAGAGACCCAGTACTTC. This gives the protein CASSLIGRARETQYF.

The chain has TRBV20-1 and TRBJ2-7, with a tentative D call TRBD2 (6 bases). The CDR3 length is 13 residues. The germline V and J ends were trimmed by 3 bases and 2 bases, with 11 bases remaining between them. The germline CDR1 and CDR2 sequences are DFQATT and SNEGSKA (reference sequence). The CDR3 region has the DNA TGCAGTGCTAGGGGAGGAGGTCCCTACGAGCAGTACTTC. Protein sequence: CSARGGGPYEQYF.

In this sample, this clonotype turned up many times. CDR3 in DNA: TGTGCCAGCAGTTACGGTGGGGGAGGCACAGATACGCAGTATTTT. Residues: CASSYGGGGTDTQYF. The chain combines TRBV6-5 with TRBJ2-3; tentatively, D is TRBD1 or TRBD2 (5 bases each). The ends were cut back, 2 bases at V and 1 base at J, with 10 bases in the middle. The CDR3 has 15 residues. Germline lookup yields CDR1 MNHEY and CDR2 SVGAGI.

This clonotype was counted only a few times. The V call is TRBV20-1, the J call TRBJ2-7; weak D call: TRBD1 (5 bases). This CDR3 is 13 amino acids long. V was trimmed by 4 bases and J by 0 bases, leaving 10 bases between them. The germline V gene has CDR1 DFQATT and CDR2 SNEGSKA (reference sequence). The CDR3 protein is CSANKDSSYEQYV. The DNA of the CDR3 is TGCAGTGCTAACAAAGACAGCTCCTACGAGCAGTACGTC.

The chain links TRBV7-8 to TRBJ2-3; weak D call: TRBD2 (5 bases). The germline V and J ends were trimmed by 3 bases and 0 bases, with 16 bases remaining between them. Germline values: CDR1 SGHVS, CDR2 FQNEAQ. The CDR3 totals 17 residues. CDR3 sequence reads: CASSLESQRTSTDTQYF. DNA of the CDR3: TGTGCCAGCAGCTTGGAATCCCAAAGGACTAGCACAGATACGCAGTATTTT.

The V gene is TRBV20-1, the J gene TRBJ2-1; D may correspond to TRBD1 or TRBD2 (5 bases each). V was trimmed by 5 bases and J by 4 bases, leaving 15 bases between them. This CDR3 is built from 14 residues. Germline V gene data show CDR1 as DFQATT and CDR2 as SNEGSKA (reference sequence). The CDR3 sequence is CSASARDPYNEQFF. The CDR3 DNA is TGCAGTGCTTCCGCCCGGGACCCTTACAATGAGCAGTTCTTC.

This clonotype has a single count. V and J are TRBV28 and TRBJ2-7, with D maybe TRBD2 (5 bases). Trimming pared 7 bases from V and 8 bases from J, leaving 18 bases between. The germline CDR1 and CDR2 sequences are MDHEN and SYDVKM. The CDR3 is 13 amino acids. CDR3 protein: CASTAGPRAQQYV. For the CDR3, the DNA is TGTGCCAGCACGGCAGGTCCGAGGGCTCAGCAGTACGTC.

This clonotype has at least ten counts. This chain joins TRBV5-1 and TRBJ2-1; 8 bases match TRBD2. J lost 9 bases, V lost 5 bases, and 4 bases had no gene match. CDR3 size: 12 residues. Germline V gene lookup returns CDR1 SGHRS and CDR2 YFSETQ. The CDR3 DNA is TGCGCCAGCAGGCGGGGGGACGGTGAGCAGTTCTTC. Its translation: CASRRGDGEQFF.

This clonotype was counted between two and nine times. The chain has TRBV11-2 and TRBJ2-2; no clear D. Germline V CDR1 and CDR2: SGHAT, FQNNGV. The V end lost 4 bases, the J end lost 5 bases, and 17 bases lay between the germline ends. The CDR3 covers 16 residues. The CDR3 reads CASSSPLSGRTGELFF. The CDR3 DNA reads TGTGCCAGCAGCTCGCCCCTGTCCGGCCGGACCGGGGAGCTGTTTTTT. Based on the CDR3 plus reference TRBV11-2 and TRBJ2-2, the full variable domain is EAGVAQSPRYKIIEKRQSVAFWCNPISGHATLYWYQQILGQGPKLLIQFQNNGVVDDSQLPKDRFSAERLKGVDSTLKIQPAKLEDSAVYLCASSSPLSGRTGELFFGEGSRLTVL.

This clonotype has ten or more counts. As DNA, the CDR3 is TGCGCCAGCAGCCTCGGAGGGCTAGCGGGGGTCAATGAGCAGTTCTTC. Protein: CASSLGGLAGVNEQFF. V usage is TRBV5-1 and J usage is TRBJ2-1, with 10 bases fitting TRBD2. J gave up 6 bases and V 4 bases, and 10 bases lay outside the gene matches. This CDR3 is 16 amino acids long. Germline V gene data show CDR1 as SGHRS and CDR2 as YFSETQ.

This clonotype occurred a few times. This chain links TRBV15 with TRBJ2-2; D perhaps matches TRBD2 (6 bases). CDR3 length equals 15 residues. Deletions cut 5 bases from V and 6 bases from J, with 16 bases between. CDR1 LNHNV and CDR2 YYDKDF come from the germline V gene (reference sequence). The CDR3 DNA sequence: TGTGCCACCAGCTGGGGCAGGACTAAAGCCGGGGAGCTGTTTTTT. It yields the protein CATSWGRTKAGELFF.

This clonotype was recorded many times. The chain combines TRBV10-3 with TRBJ2-3, with 11 bases that match TRBD2. There are 17 residues in the CDR3. Germline lookup yields CDR1 ENHRY and CDR2 SYGVKD. The V segment lost 2 bases and the J segment 2 bases; nucleotides outside the gene matches: 6. DNA for the CDR3: TGTGCCATCAGTGAGGGGACTAGCGGACCTCTCACAGATACGCAGTATTTT. Translating gives CAISEGTSGPLTDTQYF.

The chain employs TRBV20-1 and TRBJ1-1; D unresolved. The CDR3 runs 13 residues. The germline V gene has CDR1 DFQATT and CDR2 SNEGSKA (reference sequence). Trimming stripped 0 bases from V and 3 bases from J, with 8 bases between. CDR3: CSARDHRDTEAFF. The CDR3, as DNA: TGCAGTGCTAGAGATCATAGGGACACTGAAGCTTTCTTT.

The chain links TRBV13 to TRBJ1-1, with 10 bases identical to TRBD1. CDR1 is PRHDT, CDR2 FYEKMQ, per germline (reference sequence). The V gene end was trimmed by 5 bases and the J gene end by 4 bases; junction bases not matched to a gene: 13. The CDR3 loop spans 17 amino acids. The CDR3: CASSTPRDRGRSTEAFF. The CDR3 DNA sequence: TGTGCCAGCAGCACACCCCGGGACAGGGGTAGGAGCACTGAAGCTTTCTTT.

The chain uses TRBV5-1 and TRBJ2-7; 8 positions match TRBD2. CDR3 length: 14 residues. Germline V gene data show CDR1 as SGHRS and CDR2 as YFSETQ. V lost 4 bases, J lost 2 bases, and 5 bases stayed unmatched. For the CDR3, the DNA is TGCGCCAGCAGCCCCGGACTAGCCGCCTACGAGCAGTACTTC. It yields the protein CASSPGLAAYEQYF.

To note about this clonotype: A junction boundary mismatches the germline segment, possibly from a read error. The genes are TRBV6-2 or TRBV6-3 and TRBJ2-7, with D unclear. This CDR3 region has 13 residues. The germline CDR1 and CDR2 sequences are MNHEY and SVGEGT. Here the CDR3 reads CATLERTFYERYF. The CDR3 bases are TGTGCCACCCTCGAACGGACCTTCTACGAGCGGTACTTC.

The V gene is TRBV10-1, the J gene TRBJ2-3; D perhaps matches TRBD1 (6 bases). This CDR3 has 14 residues. Per germline, CDR1 WNHNN and CDR2 SYGVQD (reference sequence). V lost 6 bases and J 3 bases, leaving 13 bases between the germline ends. CDR3 loop: CASSHRELTDTQYF. In nucleotides, the CDR3 is TGCGCCAGCAGCCACAGGGAGTTGACAGATACGCAGTATTTT.

This clonotype was observed many times. This chain connects TRBV20-1 to TRBJ2-4; D may be TRBD1 or TRBD2 (6 bases each). Deletions cut 3 bases from V and 5 bases from J, with 29 bases between. CDR3 length: 19 amino acids. Germline lookup yields CDR1 DFQATT and CDR2 SNEGSKA (reference sequence). This CDR3 is CSASTGAGFSTGSENIQYF. The CDR3 DNA follows: TGCAGTGCTAGCACGGGGGCCGGATTTTCAACCGGGTCCGAAAACATTCAGTACTTC.

The CDR3 region has the DNA TGCAGCGGCTTGGACAGGGAAGCTTTCTTT. It encodes CSGLDREAFF. V is TRBV29-1 and J is TRBJ1-1; 7 positions agree with TRBD1. Trimming cost V 7 bases and J 8 bases; bases outside gene matches: 4. CDR3 length: 10 residues. Per the germline V gene, CDR1 is SQVTM and CDR2 is ANQGSEA.